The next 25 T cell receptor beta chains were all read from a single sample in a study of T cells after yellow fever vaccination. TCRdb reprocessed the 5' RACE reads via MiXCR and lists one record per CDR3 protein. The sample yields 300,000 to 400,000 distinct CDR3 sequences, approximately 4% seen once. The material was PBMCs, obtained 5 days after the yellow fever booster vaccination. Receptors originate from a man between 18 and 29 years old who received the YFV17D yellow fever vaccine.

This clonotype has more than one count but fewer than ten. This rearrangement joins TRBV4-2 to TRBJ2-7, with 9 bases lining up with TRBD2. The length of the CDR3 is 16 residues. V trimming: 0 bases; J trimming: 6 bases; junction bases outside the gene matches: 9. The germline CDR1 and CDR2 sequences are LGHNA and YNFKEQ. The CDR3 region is CASSQDLKRGEGEQYF. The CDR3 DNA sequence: TGTGCCAGCAGCCAAGATCTCAAGCGGGGGGAAGGCGAGCAGTACTTC.

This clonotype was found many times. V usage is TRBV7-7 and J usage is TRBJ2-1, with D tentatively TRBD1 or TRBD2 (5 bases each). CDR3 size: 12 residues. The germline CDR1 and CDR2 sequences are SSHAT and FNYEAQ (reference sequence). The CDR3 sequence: CATGDPRGEQFF. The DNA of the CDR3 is TGTGCTACCGGGGACCCGAGAGGTGAGCAGTTCTTC.

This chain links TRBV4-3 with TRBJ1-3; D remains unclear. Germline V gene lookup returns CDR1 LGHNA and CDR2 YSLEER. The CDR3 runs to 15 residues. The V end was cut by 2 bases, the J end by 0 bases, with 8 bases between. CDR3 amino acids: CASSQLQSSGNTIYF. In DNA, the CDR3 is TGCGCCAGCAGCCAATTACAGAGCTCTGGAAACACCATATATTTT.

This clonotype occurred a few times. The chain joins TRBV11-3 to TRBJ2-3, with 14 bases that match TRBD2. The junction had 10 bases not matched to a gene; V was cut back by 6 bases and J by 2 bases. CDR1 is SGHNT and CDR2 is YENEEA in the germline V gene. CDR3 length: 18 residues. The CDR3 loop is CASRVTSGGVLPTDTQYF. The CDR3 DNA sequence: TGTGCCAGCAGAGTGACTAGCGGGGGGGTTCTTCCCACAGATACGCAGTATTTT. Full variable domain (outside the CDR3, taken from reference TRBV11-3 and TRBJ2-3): EAGVVQSPRYKIIEKKQPVAFWCNPISGHNTLYWYLQNLGQGPELLIRYENEEAVDDSQLPKDRFSAERLKGVDSTLKIQPAELGDSAVYLCASRVTSGGVLPTDTQYFGPGTRLTVL.

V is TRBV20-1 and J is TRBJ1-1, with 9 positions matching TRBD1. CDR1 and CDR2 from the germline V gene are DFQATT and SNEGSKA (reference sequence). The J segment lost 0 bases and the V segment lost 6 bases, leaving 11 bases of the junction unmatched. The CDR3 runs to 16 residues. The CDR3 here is CSAPGKQGALNTEAFF. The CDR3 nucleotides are TGCAGTGCCCCCGGGAAACAGGGGGCATTGAACACTGAAGCTTTCTTT.

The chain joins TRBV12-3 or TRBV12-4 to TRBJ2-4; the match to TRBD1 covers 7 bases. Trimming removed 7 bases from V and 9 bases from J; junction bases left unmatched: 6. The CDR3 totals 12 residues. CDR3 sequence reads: CASNSGGRIQYF. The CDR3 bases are TGTGCCAGCAATTCAGGGGGACGCATTCAGTACTTC.

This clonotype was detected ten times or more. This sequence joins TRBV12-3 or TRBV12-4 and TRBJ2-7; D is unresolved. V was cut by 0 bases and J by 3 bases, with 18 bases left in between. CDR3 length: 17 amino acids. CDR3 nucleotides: TGTGCCAGCAGTTTAGCGAACGGATACGGAGTGGGCTACGAGCAGTACTTC. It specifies CASSLANGYGVGYEQYF.

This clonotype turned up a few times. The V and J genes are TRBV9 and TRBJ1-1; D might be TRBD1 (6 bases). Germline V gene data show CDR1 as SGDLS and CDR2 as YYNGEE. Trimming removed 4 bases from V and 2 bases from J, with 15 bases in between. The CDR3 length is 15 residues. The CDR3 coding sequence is TGTGCCAGCAGCTTAGGGGGGGCGGGAAACACTGAAGCTTTCTTT. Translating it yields CASSLGGAGNTEAFF.

The CDR3 nucleotides read TGTGCCAGCAGCGTCGGACTGATGTATGGCTACACCTTC. Residues: CASSVGLMYGYTF. The chain couples TRBV9 to TRBJ1-2; D remains ambiguous. V shed 2 bases and J shed 5 bases, with 10 bases lying between them. The CDR3 loop spans 13 amino acids. Germline V CDR1 and CDR2: SGDLS, YYNGEE.

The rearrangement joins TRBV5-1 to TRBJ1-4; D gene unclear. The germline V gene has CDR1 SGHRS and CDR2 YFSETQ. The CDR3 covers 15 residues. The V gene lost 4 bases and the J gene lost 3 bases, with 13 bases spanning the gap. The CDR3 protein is CASSIQSSANEKLFF. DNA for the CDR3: TGCGCCAGCAGCATACAGAGTTCGGCTAATGAAAAACTGTTTTTT.

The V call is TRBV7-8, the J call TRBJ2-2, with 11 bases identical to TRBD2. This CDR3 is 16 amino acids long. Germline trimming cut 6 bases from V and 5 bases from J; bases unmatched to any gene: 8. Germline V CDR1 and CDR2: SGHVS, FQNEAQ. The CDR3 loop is CASRSLAGEGTGELFF. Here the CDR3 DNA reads TGTGCCAGCAGATCACTAGCGGGGGAAGGAACCGGGGAGCTGTTTTTT.

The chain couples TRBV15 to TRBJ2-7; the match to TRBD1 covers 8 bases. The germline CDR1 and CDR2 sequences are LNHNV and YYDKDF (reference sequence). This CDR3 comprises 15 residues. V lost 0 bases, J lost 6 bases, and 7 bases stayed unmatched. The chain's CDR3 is CATSREGQVTSEQYF. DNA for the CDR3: TGTGCCACCAGCAGAGAGGGACAGGTCACTTCCGAGCAGTACTTC.

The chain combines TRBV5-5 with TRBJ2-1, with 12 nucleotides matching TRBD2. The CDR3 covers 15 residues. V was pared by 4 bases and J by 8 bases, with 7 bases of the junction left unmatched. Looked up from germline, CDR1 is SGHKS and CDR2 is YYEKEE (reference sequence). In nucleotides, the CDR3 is TGTGCCAGCAGCACCGGACTAGCGGGGAGGTATGAGCAGTTCTTC. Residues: CASSTGLAGRYEQFF. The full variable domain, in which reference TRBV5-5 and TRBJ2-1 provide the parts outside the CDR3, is DAGVTQSPTHLIKTRGQQVTLRCSPISGHKSVSWYQQVLGQGPQFIFQYYEKEERGRGNFPDRFSARQFPNYSSELNVNALLLGDSALYLCASSTGLAGRYEQFFGPGTRLTVL.

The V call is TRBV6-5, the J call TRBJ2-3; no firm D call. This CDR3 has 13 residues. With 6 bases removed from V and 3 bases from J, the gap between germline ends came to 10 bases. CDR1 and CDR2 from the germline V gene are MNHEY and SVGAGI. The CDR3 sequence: CASRGMGTDTQYF. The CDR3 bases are TGTGCCAGCAGGGGTATGGGAACAGATACGCAGTATTTT.

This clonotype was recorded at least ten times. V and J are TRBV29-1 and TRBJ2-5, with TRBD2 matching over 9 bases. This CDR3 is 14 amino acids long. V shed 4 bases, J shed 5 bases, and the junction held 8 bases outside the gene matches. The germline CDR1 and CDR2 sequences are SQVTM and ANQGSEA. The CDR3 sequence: CSVAYQSGGETQYF. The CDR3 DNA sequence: TGCAGCGTTGCGTACCAAAGCGGGGGGGAGACCCAGTACTTC.

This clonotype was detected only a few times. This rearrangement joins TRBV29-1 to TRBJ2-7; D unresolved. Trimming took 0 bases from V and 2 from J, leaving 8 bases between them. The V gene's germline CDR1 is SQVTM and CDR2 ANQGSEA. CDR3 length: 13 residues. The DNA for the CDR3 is TGCAGCGTTGAAGAGGGGAATGCCTACGAGCAGTACTTC. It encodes CSVEEGNAYEQYF.

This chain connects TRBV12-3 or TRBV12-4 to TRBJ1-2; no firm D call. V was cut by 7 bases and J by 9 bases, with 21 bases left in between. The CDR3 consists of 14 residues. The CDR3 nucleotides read TGTGCCAGCAAATACACCGGAGGGCGAGGAAGCTACACCTTC. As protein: CASKYTGGRGSYTF.

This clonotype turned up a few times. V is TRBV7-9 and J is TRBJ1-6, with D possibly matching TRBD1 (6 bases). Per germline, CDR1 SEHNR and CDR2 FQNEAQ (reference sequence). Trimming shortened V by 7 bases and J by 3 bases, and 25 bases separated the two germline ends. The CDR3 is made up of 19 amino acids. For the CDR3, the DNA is TGTGCCAGCACCCCCGGCGGGGACACGGCAAATGTCTATAATTCACCCCTCCACTTT. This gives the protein CASTPGGDTANVYNSPLHF.

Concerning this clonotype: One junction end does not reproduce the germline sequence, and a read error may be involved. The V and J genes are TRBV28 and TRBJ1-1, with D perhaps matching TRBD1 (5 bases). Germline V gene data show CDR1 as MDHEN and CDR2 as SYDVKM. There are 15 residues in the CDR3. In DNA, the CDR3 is TGTGCCAGCCGCCGCGGGGCCCTTGGGAACCCTGAAGCTTTCTTT. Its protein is CASRRGALGNPEAFF.

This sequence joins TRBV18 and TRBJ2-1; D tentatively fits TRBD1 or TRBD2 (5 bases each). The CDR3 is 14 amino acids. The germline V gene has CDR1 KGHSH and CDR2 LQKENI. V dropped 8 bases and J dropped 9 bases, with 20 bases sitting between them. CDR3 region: CASRPLGANGEQFF. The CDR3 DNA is TGTGCCAGCCGGCCGCTCGGGGCCAACGGTGAGCAGTTCTTC. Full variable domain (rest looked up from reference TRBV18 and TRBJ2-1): NAGVMQNPRHLVRRRGQEARLRCSPMKGHSHVYWYRQLPEEGLKFMVYLQKENIIDESGMPKERFSAEFPKEGPSILRIQQVVRGDSAAYFCASRPLGANGEQFFGPGTRLTVL.

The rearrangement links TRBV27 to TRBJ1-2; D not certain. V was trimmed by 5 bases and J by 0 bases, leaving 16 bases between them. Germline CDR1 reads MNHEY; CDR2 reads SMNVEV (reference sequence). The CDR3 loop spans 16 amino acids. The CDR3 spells CASSPLGGVTNYGYTF. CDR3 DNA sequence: TGTGCCAGCAGTCCCCTCGGAGGAGTCACTAACTATGGCTACACCTTC.

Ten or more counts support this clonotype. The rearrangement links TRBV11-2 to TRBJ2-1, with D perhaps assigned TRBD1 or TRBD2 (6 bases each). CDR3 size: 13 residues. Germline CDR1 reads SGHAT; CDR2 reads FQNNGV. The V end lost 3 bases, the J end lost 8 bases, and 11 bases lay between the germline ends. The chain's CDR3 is CASSFSGGDEQFF. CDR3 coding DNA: TGTGCCAGCAGCTTTTCCGGGGGCGATGAGCAGTTCTTC.

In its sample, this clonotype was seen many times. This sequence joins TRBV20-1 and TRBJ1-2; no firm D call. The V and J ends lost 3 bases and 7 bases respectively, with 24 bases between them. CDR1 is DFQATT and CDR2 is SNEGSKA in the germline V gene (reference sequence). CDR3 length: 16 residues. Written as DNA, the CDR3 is TGCAGTGCTAGCGCTACCACCTTCCCCGGCCTAGGTGGCTACACCTTC. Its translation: CSASATTFPGLGGYTF.

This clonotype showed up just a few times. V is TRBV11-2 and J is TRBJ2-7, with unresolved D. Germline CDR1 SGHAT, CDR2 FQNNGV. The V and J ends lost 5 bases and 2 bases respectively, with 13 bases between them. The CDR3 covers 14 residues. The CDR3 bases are TGTGCCAGCAGCCCCCGGGTGCTGACCTACGAGCAGTACGTC. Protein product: CASSPRVLTYEQYV.

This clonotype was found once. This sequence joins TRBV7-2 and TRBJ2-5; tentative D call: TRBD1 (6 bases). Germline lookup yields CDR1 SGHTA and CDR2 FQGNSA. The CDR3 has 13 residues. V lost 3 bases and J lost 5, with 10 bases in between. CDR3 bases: TGTGCCAGCAGCTTGGGGGCGGCGGAGACCCAGTACTTC. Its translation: CASSLGAAETQYF.